The entry that follows covers one T cell receptor (beta chain) sequence. This clonotype was found a few times. Its antigen is currently not known. No much larger clone is present one base from it, and per-base qualities are unavailable. The sample originates from a study of blood T cells in healthy people across ages (dated by TCRdb to between 2014 and 2017). Regarding the research as a whole: In model experiments, template switching captured roughly one uniquely barcoded TCR beta cDNA molecule for every two T cells. The study measured age-related changes in TCR beta repertoire diversity using deep sequencing normalized with unique cDNA molecular identifiers. The study analyzed two additional independent replicas of 1 million unique cDNA reads from the same blood draw for two donors, one aged 18 to 30 and one aged 80 or older. The donors were divided into four age groups: young (average about 16 years), middle-aged (around 37), aged (about 56) and long-lived (more than 75). Donors of different ages were randomly distributed across sequencing lanes to avoid experimental bias. Study-level results and caveats: Because the CMV infection status of the donors was unknown, age-related changes in expanded clonotypes may potentially have been confounded. As age increased, observed TCR beta diversity per million T cells dropped in a roughly linear way, and a significant reduction was already evident by age roughly 40. Compared with the aged group, the long-lived group had more naive CD4+ T cells, fewer expanded clones and increased TCR diversity, a pattern suggesting age selection. Since profiling was done on bulk unsorted PBMCs, naive and antigen-experienced compartments could not be conclusively compared. Estimates of total diversity from one million sequenced T cells were regarded as lower bounds and underestimates. The percentage of naive T cells measured by flow cytometry correlated strongly with observed TCR beta diversity.

The library was produced with 5' RACE. The sample was run on an Illumina HiSeq 2500. A second PCR of about 6 to 12 cycles was run with a J-beta primer mix and a sample-barcoded 5' primer. A template-switch 5' adaptor carrying 12 random nucleotides introduced a unique molecular identifier onto each TCR beta cDNA molecule. Each sample yielded at least 3 million CDR3-containing paired-end reads. First-strand cDNA was synthesized from all RNA with the Mint cDNA synthesis kit, primed by a TRBC-specific oligonucleotide. Following uracil-DNA glycosylase treatment, all cDNA underwent a first 18-cycle PCR with the universal primers M1SS and BC2_uni_R. As for the authors' bioinformatics: Each sample was normalized by randomly selecting 1 million high-quality reads, each carrying a distinct molecular identifier. Instead of being binned into consensus sequences, reads with shared molecular identifiers were discarded. MiTCR, with a Q25 quality threshold and the strictest error-elimination algorithm, was used for CDR3 identification, clonotype clustering and error correction. A nonparametric unseen species model with Euler transformation was used to estimate lower-bound total TCR beta diversity. TCRdb redid the processing of the public reads, applying fastp at Q25 and MiXCR, and retained in-frame beta chains. Entries that share a CDR3 protein sequence are merged under the most common genes and DNA. The authors' filters were not applied to this entry. This sample comprises about 570,000 distinct CDR3 sequences, 27% of them detected only once. The top ten constitute less than 20% of the sample.

The CDR3, from cysteine to phenylalanine, totals 13 residues. Of all the DNA, just the CDR3 is kept, 39 bases in frame from base 1. The germline ends are 11 bases apart after V is trimmed by 5 bases and J by 4 bases. CDR1 and CDR2, per the germline V gene, are SGHTA and FQGNSA. The donors were roughly 38 Caucasian individuals from Russia, aged roughly 6 to 100 years, who were systemically healthy. Each donor gave 8 to 10 milliliters of peripheral blood, collected into EDTA-treated Vacutainer tubes. PBMCs were isolated by Ficoll-Paque density-gradient centrifugation, with at least 6 million obtained per sample. Trizol reagent was used to extract total RNA from the PBMCs, yielding at least 5 micrograms per sample. The percentages of naive CD45RAhigh/CD27high T cells were determined by flow cytometry on a PBMC aliquot from every donor.

This receptor was taken from an older woman in good health. Sequences were obtained from blood. Recombination joined TRBV7-2 with TRBJ2-5; a tentative D call is TRBD2 (6 bases match). The nucleotide sequence reads TGTGCCAGCAGCCAAAGGAGGGGAGAGACCCAGTACTTC. Translated, this gives CASSQRRGETQYF.